These 19 T cell receptor beta chains came from one sample sequenced in a study of neoadjuvant nivolumab and ipilimumab in lung cancer. Libraries were prepared by immunoSEQ multiplex PCR; TCRdb keeps only in-frame clonotypes and omits some of them. The sample lists around 24,000 clones, 82% seen once, with about 9.4% in the top ten. The sequencing here drew on tumor tissue, taken after neoadjuvant nivolumab, alone or with ipilimumab, at or shortly before surgery. These receptors all come from an adult with non-small cell lung cancer.

The chain has TRBV29-1 and TRBJ2-5, with D hard to call. The ends were cut back, 3 bases at V and 2 bases at J, with 7 bases in the middle. This CDR3 spans 12 amino acids. Germline loops: CDR1 SQVTM, CDR2 ANQGSEA. The CDR3 DNA sequence: TGCAGCGTTGACAGGCAACAAGAGACCCAGTACTTC. Amino acid sequence: CSVDRQQETQYF.

This sequence joins TRBV7-2 and TRBJ1-1, with TRBD1 identical over 8 bases. V shed 7 bases, J shed 1 base, and the junction held 11 bases outside the gene matches. CDR1 is SGHTA and CDR2 is FQGNSA in the germline V gene. This CDR3 is built from 16 residues. The chain's CDR3 is CASTPGGDRRNTEAFF. CDR3 coding DNA: TGTGCCAGCACCCCAGGGGGGGACAGGCGGAACACTGAAGCTTTCTTT.

The chain couples TRBV29-1 to TRBJ2-5; no reliable D call. The ends were cut back, 4 bases at V and 1 base at J, with 7 bases in the middle. The germline gives CDR1 SQVTM, CDR2 ANQGSEA. The CDR3 runs to 12 residues. The CDR3 loop reads CSVVPSQETQYF. CDR3 bases: TGCAGCGTTGTGCCTTCCCAAGAGACCCAGTACTTC.

This clone was picked up a small number of times. CDR3 sequence reads: CASSPDRGTEAFF. CDR3 bases: TGTGCCAGCAGCCCGGACCGGGGCACTGAAGCTTTCTTT. The rearrangement joins TRBV5-5 to TRBJ1-1; D gene ambiguous. The CDR3 spans 13 residues. The germline V gene encodes CDR1 SGHKS and CDR2 YYEKEE (reference sequence). V shed 4 bases and J shed 4 bases, with 11 bases lying between them.

The chain carries TRBV29-1 and TRBJ1-2, with 11 bases aligning to TRBD1. The CDR3 length is 13 residues. V was clipped by 5 bases and J by 8 bases; unmatched bases: 7. Germline V CDR1 and CDR2: SQVTM, ANQGSEA. In DNA, the CDR3 is TGCAGCGTTTGGACAGGGGGCTCCGGAGGCTACACCTTC. This encodes CSVWTGGSGGYTF.

This chain uses TRBV19 with TRBJ2-1; 9 bases agree with TRBD2. There are 17 residues in the CDR3. The germline V gene encodes CDR1 LNHDA and CDR2 SQIVND (reference sequence). Trimming at V came to 4 bases and at J to 5 bases, leaving 12 bases not matched to a gene. The CDR3 nucleotides are TGTGCCAGTAGTAGAGCGGGGGGTACTGTGAAACACAATGAGCAGTTCTTC. This gives the protein CASSRAGGTVKHNEQFF.

V and J are TRBV11-2 and TRBJ2-7, with 7 bases aligning to TRBD2. The V gene's germline CDR1 is SGHAT and CDR2 FQNNGV. The V gene end was trimmed by 5 bases and the J gene end by 2 bases; junction bases not matched to a gene: 3. This CDR3 contains 13 residues. CDR3 DNA sequence: TGTGCCAGCAGCCCTGGACTAGCCTACGAGCAGTACTTC. This gives the protein CASSPGLAYEQYF.

This clone was counted a few times. The genes are TRBV5-5 and TRBJ2-5; possible D gene TRBD1, 6 bases. Germline V gives CDR1 SGHKS, CDR2 YYEKEE (reference sequence). This CDR3 has 13 amino acids. V was clipped by 4 bases and J by 0 bases, with 7 bases between them. The CDR3 DNA reads TGTGCCAGCAGCGGGGACAACCAAGAGACCCAGTACTTC. Residues: CASSGDNQETQYF.

V is TRBV4-2 and J is TRBJ1-1; 7 nucleotides match TRBD1. With V trimmed by 0 bases and J by 4 bases, 5 bases remained unmatched. CDR1 is LGHNA, CDR2 YNFKEQ, per germline. This CDR3 is built from 15 residues. The CDR3: CASSQEGGGSTEAFF. DNA for the CDR3: TGTGCCAGCAGCCAAGAAGGGGGCGGGAGCACTGAAGCTTTCTTT.

This clone was observed a few times. The chain combines TRBV12-5 with TRBJ1-1; no firm D call. There are 15 residues in the CDR3. V was shortened by 0 bases and J by 1 base, with 9 bases between the two germline ends. Germline V gene lookup returns CDR1 LGHNT and CDR2 FRNRAP. The CDR3 spells CASGLVLGGNTEAFF. Written as DNA, the CDR3 is TGTGCTAGTGGTTTGGTACTGGGCGGGAACACTGAAGCTTTCTTT.

With regard to this clone: A junction boundary mismatches the germline segment, possibly from a read error. The genes are TRBV5-1 and TRBJ2-1; TRBD1 matches at 8 bases. The CDR3 runs to 12 residues. Germline assignment: CDR1 SGHRS and CDR2 YFSETQ. DNA of the CDR3: TGCGCCAGCAGCTTCGATAGACAGGGGAGACTCTTC. Protein product: CASSFDRQGRLF. The whole variable domain, remainder taken from reference TRBV5-1 and TRBJ2-1, is KAGVTQTPRYLIKTRGQQVTLSCSPISGHRSVSWYQQTPGQGLQFLFEYFSETQRNKGNFPGRFSGRQFSNSRSEMNVSTLELGDSALYLCASSFDRQGRLFGPGTRLTVL.

The V gene is TRBV5-1, the J gene TRBJ1-2; possibly TRBD1 for D (5 bases). Trimming pared 0 bases from V and 5 bases from J, leaving 14 bases between. The V gene's germline CDR1 is SGHRS and CDR2 YFSETQ. The CDR3 length is 15 residues. The CDR3 reads CASSLDDRYTYGYTF. The DNA of the CDR3 is TGCGCCAGCAGCTTGGATGACAGATATACTTATGGCTACACCTTC.

Only a few counts were recorded for this clone. The genes are TRBV6-5 and TRBJ1-2; TRBD1 aligns across 11 bases. Germline V gene sequence: CDR1 MNHEY, CDR2 SVGAGI. This CDR3 has 16 residues. The trim removed 2 bases at V and 0 bases at J, leaving 2 bases unmatched. The chain's CDR3 is CASSYMGQGANYGYTF. The CDR3 DNA sequence: TGTGCCAGCAGTTACATGGGACAGGGGGCTAACTATGGCTACACCTTC.

The V call is TRBV5-8, the J call TRBJ2-3; weak D call: TRBD2 (6 bases). The ends were cut back, 2 bases at V and 1 base at J, with 14 bases in the middle. CDR1 and CDR2 (germline): SGHTS, YDEGEE. The CDR3 sequence is 16 residues long. CDR3 DNA: TGTGCCAGCAGCTTAAGGGCGGGATTAGGCACAGATACGCAGTATTTT. Amino acids: CASSLRAGLGTDTQYF.

The chain recombines TRBV5-1 with TRBJ2-5, with 8 positions matching TRBD2. Germline V gives CDR1 SGHRS, CDR2 YFSETQ. This CDR3 comprises 13 residues. The V and J ends lost 4 bases and 2 bases, in that order; junction bases with no gene match: 1. The DNA of the CDR3 is TGCGCCAGCAGCCAGCGGGGGCAAGAGACCCAGTACTTC. Protein product: CASSQRGQETQYF.

The chain uses TRBV5-4 and TRBJ2-1; D may be TRBD1 (6 bases). CDR1 and CDR2 from the germline V gene are SGHNT and YYREEE (reference sequence). Between the trimmed V and J ends, which lost 4 bases and 5 bases, there was a span of 10 bases. The CDR3 covers 13 residues. As DNA, the CDR3 is TGTGCCAGCAGCGTCGGACAGAACAATGAGCAGTTCTTC. Its protein is CASSVGQNNEQFF.

V is TRBV10-1 and J is TRBJ2-1; no definite D call. The ends were cut back, 2 bases at V and 0 bases at J, with 11 bases in the middle. Germline CDR1 is WNHNN and CDR2 is SYGVQD (reference sequence). The length of the CDR3 is 16 residues. The CDR3, as DNA: TGCGCCAGCAGTGAGGGGCAAGCCTACTCCTACAATGAGCAGTTCTTC. As protein: CASSEGQAYSYNEQFF.

This clone was recorded only once. This sample includes further DNA sequences coding for the same CDR3. V usage is TRBV11-3 and J usage is TRBJ1-1, with D uncertain. Trimming removed 4 bases from V and 0 bases from J, with 9 bases in between. This CDR3 region has 14 residues. Germline V CDR1 and CDR2: SGHNT, YENEEA. CDR3 protein: CASSSQPMNTEAFF. In DNA form, the CDR3 reads TGTGCCAGCAGCTCCCAGCCCATGAACACTGAAGCTTTCTTT.

CDR3 sequence: CSVRQGRETQYF. DNA for the CDR3: TGCAGCGTGAGACAGGGAAGGGAGACCCAGTACTTC. The chain recombines TRBV29-1 with TRBJ2-5, with TRBD1 matching 7 bases. The CDR3 consists of 12 residues. The germline gives CDR1 SQVTM, CDR2 ANQGSEA. V was clipped by 6 bases and J by 5 bases; unmatched bases: 6.